This T cell receptor (beta chain) was sequenced for a study of identical twins. Study results and limitations: With abundant cord blood beta clonotypes, insertions were fewer; memory repertoires showed no such pattern.

Turning to this clonotype: The antigen is not known.

After removal of 8 bases from V and 9 bases from J, the junction contained 7 bases not matched to a gene. The CDR3 has 13 amino acids. Germline CDR1 reads ENHRY; CDR2 reads SYGVKD. With template switching, a universal primer site was added, and the cDNA carried unique molecular identifiers. TCRdb reprocessed the 5' RACE reads via MiXCR and lists one record per CDR3 protein. Altogether 430,000 or so distinct CDR3 sequences are present, approximately 25% being singletons, with the ten largest covering roughly 3%. These sequences were also reported in another study, on T cells expressing NK-cell markers. That report adds: HCMV seropositivity characterized most of the eight sequenced donors, and seronegativity one.

The receptor comes from a woman aged 18-29 years in good health. The chain carries TRBV10-3 and TRBJ2-6; 7 bases align to TRBD2. The sequenced material came from CD4+ T cells sorted from blood. The CDR3 here is CAISGGLGNVLTF. CDR3 DNA sequence: TGTGCCATCTCGGGGGGTCTAGGCAACGTCCTGACTTTC.